This TCR beta chain comes out of a study of blood T cell repertoires in COVID-19. For the study at large: T cells, B-cell-depleted T cells, or PBMCs provided the cDNA or gDNA that served as material.

TCRdb's copy holds only in-frame clones and misses some; the assay was immunoSEQ multiplex PCR. The sample contains about 90,000 clones, 75% to 90% of which appear only once. Sequencing was done on a sample of peripheral blood. The receptor comes from a man older than 75 with active or convalescent COVID-19.

For the CDR3, the DNA is TGTGCCAGCAGTCTTGGGGGGGGAGGCGCCTACAATGAGCAGTTCTTC. It yields the protein CASSLGGGGAYNEQFF. The chain uses TRBV28 and TRBJ2-1; TRBD2 matches at 7 bases. Looked up from germline, CDR1 is MDHEN and CDR2 is SYDVKM. CDR3 length: 16 residues. J lost 2 bases, V lost 5 bases, and 9 bases had no gene match.